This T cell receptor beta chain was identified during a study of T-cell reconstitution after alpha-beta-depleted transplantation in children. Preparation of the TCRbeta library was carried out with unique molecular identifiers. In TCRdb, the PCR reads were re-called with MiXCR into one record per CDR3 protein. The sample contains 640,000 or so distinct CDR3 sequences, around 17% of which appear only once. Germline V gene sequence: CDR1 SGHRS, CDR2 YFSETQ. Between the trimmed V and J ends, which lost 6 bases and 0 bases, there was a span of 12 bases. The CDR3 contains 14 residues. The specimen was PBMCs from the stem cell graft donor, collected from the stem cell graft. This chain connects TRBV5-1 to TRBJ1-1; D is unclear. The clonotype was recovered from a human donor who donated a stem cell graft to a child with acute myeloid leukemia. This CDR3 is CASNRAALNTEAFF. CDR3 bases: TGCGCCAGCAATCGGGCAGCCCTGAACACTGAAGCTTTCTTT.